The text below deals with one TCR beta chain. What it recognizes is unknown. Clones were sequenced by immunoSEQ multiplex PCR, and TCRdb holds only the in-frame ones, with some missing. The sample lists more than 85,000 clones, 90% to 95% occurring once. The data belong to a study of siplizumab effects on memory and regulatory T cells. Study-wide results and caveats: In unstimulated cells, naive T cells appeared more diverse than memory T cells and seemed major alloresponse contributors.

V gave up 10 bases and J gave up 1 base; unmatched junction bases: 6. The CDR3 contains 13 residues. The V gene's germline CDR1 is SNHLY and CDR2 FYNNEI. Material for sequencing was Tregs sorted from blood. This clonotype originated in a human donor in good health. The genes are TRBV2 and TRBJ2-7, with 8 positions matching TRBD1. CDR3 nucleotides: TGTGCCATCAGACAGGGGCTTTCCTACGAGCAGTACTTC. Protein sequence: CAIRQGLSYEQYF.